One sample yielded the 16 T cell receptor beta chains listed below, sequenced in a study of radiation and T cells in renal cell carcinoma. Time point meaning: blood 4 weeks post-SBRT, at nephrectomy. Treatment noted: 15 Gy SBRT to primary tumor, nephrectomy 4 weeks later. Data came from immunoSEQ multiplex PCR; TCRdb stores just in-frame clones and leaves some out. The sample has approximately 70,000 clones, over 65% seen once; the top ten hold more than 6.5%. Material: blood, obtained from a patient whose treatment included radiotherapy and nephrectomy. These receptors were collected from a man aged 60 to 75 with renal cell carcinoma.

The chain employs TRBV6-5 and TRBJ1-5; tentative D call: TRBD1 (6 bases). From germline, CDR1 is MNHEY and CDR2 SVGAGI. Between the trimmed V and J ends, which lost 6 bases and 4 bases, there was a span of 16 bases. This CDR3 spans 15 amino acids. CDR3: CASSPPGGRNQPQHF. Written as DNA, the CDR3 is TGTGCCAGCAGCCCCCCCGGGGGGCGGAATCAGCCCCAGCATTTT.

The chain has TRBV7-8 and TRBJ2-3; 8 positions agree with TRBD1. Germline V gene sequence: CDR1 SGHVS, CDR2 FQNEAQ. The CDR3 extends over 16 amino acids. J gave up 2 bases and V 4 bases, and 8 bases lay outside the gene matches. CDR3 in DNA: TGTGCCAGCAGCTCCCGACAGGGGCCTAACACAGATACGCAGTATTTT. Protein: CASSSRQGPNTDTQYF.

This chain joins TRBV18 and TRBJ2-1; a weak D match, TRBD2 (6 bases). Germline V gene data show CDR1 as KGHSH and CDR2 as LQKENI. The CDR3 spans 16 residues. V was shortened by 6 bases and J by 1 base, with 16 bases between the two germline ends. As DNA, the CDR3 is TGTGCCAGCTCCCCGCTGTCTGGGGGGTCCTACAATGAGCAGTTCTTC. This codes for CASSPLSGGSYNEQFF.

The J gene is TRBJ2-7, the V gene TRBV7-9; 7 bases align to TRBD1. This CDR3 spans 13 amino acids. Losses at the gene ends were 4 bases for V and 2 bases for J; bases not matched to a gene: 2. CDR1 and CDR2 (germline): SEHNR, FQNEAQ (reference sequence). The CDR3 loop is CASSWDSAYEQYV. DNA for the CDR3: TGTGCCAGCAGCTGGGACAGTGCCTACGAGCAGTACGTC.

The J gene is TRBJ2-7, the V gene TRBV7-2, with D unresolved. CDR3 length: 15 residues. V was pared by 1 base and J by 2 bases, with 12 bases between. Germline CDR1 reads SGHTA; CDR2 reads FQGNSA. The CDR3 reads CASSLGAETTYEQYF. For the CDR3, the DNA is TGTGCCAGCAGCTTAGGTGCGGAGACGACCTACGAGCAGTACTTC.

This clone has a single count. This sequence joins TRBV5-5 and TRBJ1-1; the D gene is possibly TRBD1 (5 bases). V lost 1 base, J lost 1 base, and 8 bases lay in between. The V gene's germline CDR1 is SGHKS and CDR2 YYEKEE (reference sequence). The CDR3 covers 14 residues. CDR3 in DNA: TGTGCCAGCAGCTTGAATGGGGCGAACACTGAAGCTTTCTTT. Protein: CASSLNGANTEAFF.

V and J are TRBV7-3 and TRBJ1-1; D is ambiguous. V shed 2 bases and J shed 0 bases, with 7 bases lying between them. This CDR3 is 14 amino acids long. From germline, CDR1 is SGHTA and CDR2 FQGTGA. Here the CDR3 reads CASSLSGVNTEAFF. Written as DNA, the CDR3 is TGTGCCAGCAGCTTATCCGGGGTGAACACTGAAGCTTTCTTT.

The count of this clone is one. This sequence joins TRBV7-2 and TRBJ2-5; a possible D gene is TRBD1 (6 bases). The end of the DNA fits TRBJ2-7 better, so the J call may be wrong. CDR1 SGHTA and CDR2 FQGNSA come from the germline V gene. There are 15 residues in the CDR3. Written as DNA, the CDR3 is TGTGCCAGCAGCTTAGTTGTACAGGGCAGTCACGAGCAGTACTTC. Residues: CASSLVVQGSHEQYF.

This clone has more than one count but fewer than ten. The chain employs TRBV14 and TRBJ2-3, with D perhaps TRBD2 (6 bases). V lost 0 bases and J lost 0, with 7 bases in between. Germline-derived CDR1 and CDR2 are SGHDN and FVKESK. The CDR3 has 15 amino acids. For the CDR3, the DNA is TGTGCCAGCAGCCAAGATGGGACTAGCACAGATACGCAGTATTTT. It yields the protein CASSQDGTSTDTQYF.

The chain's CDR3 is CASSSSGGATDTQYF. DNA of the CDR3: TGTGCCAGCAGCTCTAGCGGGGGGGCCACAGATACGCAGTATTTT. The chain uses TRBV7-2 and TRBJ2-3, with 12 bases lining up with TRBD2. CDR1 is SGHTA, CDR2 FQGNSA, per germline. With V trimmed by 4 bases and J by 2 bases, 1 base remained unmatched. The CDR3 runs 15 residues.

In this sample, this clone turned up a few times. The chain recombines TRBV5-6 with TRBJ1-1; D possibly corresponds to TRBD1 (5 bases). The CDR3 covers 13 residues. Germline CDR1 SGHDT, CDR2 YYEEEE. The V end lost 5 bases, the J end lost 1 base, and 9 bases lay between the germline ends. CDR3 DNA: TGTGCCAGCAGGAGGGACTGGAACACTGAAGCTTTCTTT. Residues: CASRRDWNTEAFF. Based on the CDR3 plus reference TRBV5-6 and TRBJ1-1, the full variable domain is DAGVTQSPTHLIKTRGQQVTLRCSPKSGHDTVSWYQQALGQGPQFIFQYYEEEERQRGNFPDRFSGHQFPNYSSELNVNALLLGDSALYLCASRRDWNTEAFFGQGTRLTVV.

The chain couples TRBV9 to TRBJ2-2; D may correspond to TRBD1 or TRBD2 (6 bases each). The germline gives CDR1 SGDLS, CDR2 YYNGEE. Deletions cut 0 bases from V and 6 bases from J, with 18 bases between. The CDR3 covers 17 residues. In DNA, the CDR3 is TGTGCCAGCAGCGTAGAGGGGGACGGGGGCAAGTCCGGGGAGCTGTTTTTT. Its protein product is CASSVEGDGGKSGELFF.

The chain has TRBV5-4 and TRBJ1-6; D might be TRBD1 (5 bases). CDR1 is SGHNT and CDR2 is YYREEE in the germline V gene (reference sequence). The CDR3 spans 17 residues. The V and J ends lost 1 base and 5 bases respectively, with 16 bases between them. The CDR3, as DNA: TGTGCCAGCAGCTTGTCTTTGCAGGGTTATGATAATTCACCCCTCCACTTT. Residues: CASSLSLQGYDNSPLHF.

This clone was detected only a few times. This chain connects TRBV10-2 to TRBJ1-6; 11 bases map to TRBD1. The CDR3 runs 15 residues. V was pared by 5 bases and J by 13 bases, with 10 bases of the junction left unmatched. CDR1 and CDR2 (germline): WSHSY, SAAADI. The CDR3 nucleotides read TGCGCCAGCAGTCCTGCGGGGACAGGGGGAGATCCCCTCCACTTT. Translated: CASSPAGTGGDPLHF.

The chain combines TRBV7-6 with TRBJ2-2, with D uncertain. V shed 2 bases and J shed 2 bases, with 6 bases lying between them. Germline loops: CDR1 SGHVS, CDR2 FNYEAQ. The CDR3 runs 14 residues. CDR3 in DNA: TGTGCCAGCAGCTTAACCCGAAACACCGGGGAGCTGTTTTTT. Translated: CASSLTRNTGELFF. Full variable domain (rest looked up from reference TRBV7-6 and TRBJ2-2): GAGVSQSPRYKVTKRGQDVALRCDPISGHVSLYWYRQALGQGPEFLTYFNYEAQQDKSGLPNDRFSAERPEGSISTLTIQRTEQRDSAMYRCASSLTRNTGELFFGEGSRLTVL.

The chain uses TRBV5-6 and TRBJ1-1; TRBD1 might be the D (5 bases). This CDR3 is built from 14 residues. Germline CDR1 is SGHDT and CDR2 is YYEEEE. V was cut by 3 bases and J by 3 bases, with 12 bases left in between. The CDR3 here is CASSSGDRHTEAFF. CDR3 DNA sequence: TGTGCCAGCAGCTCTGGGGACCGACACACTGAAGCTTTCTTT.